A single sample gave rise to the 30 T cell receptor beta chains below, sequenced in a study of blood T cell repertoires in COVID-19. TCRdb's table, derived via immunoSEQ multiplex PCR, lists solely in-frame clones and lacks some. Of over 200,000 clones in the sample, roughly 85% are singletons; the top ten hold 2.5%. Sequencing was done on a sample of peripheral blood. These receptors were obtained from a woman aged 40 to 50 with active or convalescent COVID-19.

The chain couples TRBV4-1 to TRBJ1-4; D gene ambiguous. CDR3 length: 17 residues. V lost 0 bases and J 7 bases, leaving 18 bases between the germline ends. Germline V gene lookup returns CDR1 MGHRA and CDR2 YSYEKL. In nucleotides, the CDR3 is TGCGCCAGCAGCCAAGATCCGGTTGCGGGAGGTGGTGAAAAACTGTTTTTT. Translation gives CASSQDPVAGGGEKLFF.

V gene TRBV5-1 combines with J gene TRBJ1-5, with 10 positions matching TRBD1. This CDR3 region has 15 residues. V trimming: 4 bases; J trimming: 3 bases; junction bases outside the gene matches: 4. Germline CDR1 SGHRS, CDR2 YFSETQ. The CDR3 coding sequence is TGCGCCAGCAGCCCGGACAGGGGGTTCAATCAGCCCCAGCATTTT. Its translation: CASSPDRGFNQPQHF. The full variable domain, its missing parts supplied by reference TRBV5-1 and TRBJ1-5, is KAGVTQTPRYLIKTRGQQVTLSCSPISGHRSVSWYQQTPGQGLQFLFEYFSETQRNKGNFPGRFSGRQFSNSRSEMNVSTLELGDSALYLCASSPDRGFNQPQHFGDGTRLSIL.

This clone was recorded only once. The J gene is TRBJ1-1, the V gene TRBV3-1 (or the pseudogene TRBV3-2); TRBD1 might be the D (5 bases). Germline CDR1 LGHDT, CDR2 YNNKEL (reference sequence). V dropped 2 bases and J dropped 4 bases, with 14 bases sitting between them. The CDR3 runs 15 residues. CDR3 amino acids: CASSQTGPGGTEAFF. CDR3 sequence (DNA): TGTGCCAGCAGCCAAACAGGACCCGGGGGCACTGAAGCTTTCTTT.

CDR3 bases: TGTGCCACCAGTGATTCTAGTTATCGACAGGGTCTACAGCATGAGCAGTTCTTC. This gives the protein CATSDSSYRQGLQHEQFF. This chain uses TRBV24-1 with TRBJ2-1, with TRBD1 identical over 7 bases. Looked up from germline, CDR1 is KGHDR and CDR2 is SFDVKD. This CDR3 is 18 amino acids long. Trimming took 2 bases from V and 8 from J; bases not matched to a gene: 17.

The chain has TRBV5-4 and TRBJ2-7; TRBD2 agrees at 9 bases. CDR1 is SGHNT and CDR2 is YYREEE in the germline V gene (reference sequence). Trimming removed 0 bases from V and 1 base from J; junction bases left unmatched: 2. This CDR3 comprises 15 residues. The CDR3, as DNA: TGTGCCAGCAGCTTGGGACTAGCGGAATCCTACGAGCAGTACTTC. This encodes CASSLGLAESYEQYF.

In this sample, this clone turned up a few times. This rearrangement joins TRBV29-1 to TRBJ1-2; 9 positions match TRBD1. V shed 0 bases and J 7 bases; nucleotides not matched to a gene: 9. Looked up from germline, CDR1 is SQVTM and CDR2 is ANQGSEA. The CDR3 is made up of 15 amino acids. The CDR3 DNA sequence: TGCAGCGTTGAAGATCCCGGGACAGGGTTTGGTGGCTACACCTTC. Amino acids: CSVEDPGTGFGGYTF.

The chain uses TRBV28 and TRBJ1-2; TRBD1 matches at 12 bases. This CDR3 has 13 amino acids. Germline loops: CDR1 MDHEN, CDR2 SYDVKM. Losses at the gene ends were 6 bases for V and 8 bases for J; bases not matched to a gene: 4. The CDR3 sequence: CASSRDRGQGYTF. CDR3 sequence (DNA): TGTGCCAGCAGCAGGGACAGGGGGCAAGGCTACACCTTC.

The CDR3, as DNA: TGTGCCAGCTCCCCCAGGGAGGGCACGGAGACCCAGTACTTC. Its translation is CASSPREGTETQYF. V gene TRBV18 combines with J gene TRBJ2-5; TRBD2 matches at 7 bases. The germline V gene encodes CDR1 KGHSH and CDR2 LQKENI. The V gene end was trimmed by 6 bases and the J gene end by 5 bases; junction bases not matched to a gene: 9. The CDR3 sequence is 14 residues long.

This chain joins TRBV27 and TRBJ1-1; TRBD1 agrees at 10 bases. V lost 6 bases, J lost 4 bases, and 5 bases stayed unmatched. Germline V lookup: CDR1 MNHEY, CDR2 SMNVEV (reference sequence). The CDR3 has 14 residues. Written as DNA, the CDR3 is TGTGCCAGCAGAAAGGGACAGGGGTTCACTGAAGCTTTCTTT. Translated: CASRKGQGFTEAFF.

V gene TRBV5-4 combines with J gene TRBJ1-4; D call uncertain. Germline-derived CDR1 and CDR2 are SGHNT and YYREEE (reference sequence). CDR3 length: 14 residues. V shed 4 bases and J shed 8 bases, with 15 bases lying between them. CDR3 amino acids: CASSTEESREKLFF. The CDR3 region has the DNA TGTGCCAGCAGCACGGAGGAGTCTCGGGAAAAACTGTTTTTT. The whole variable domain, remainder taken from reference TRBV5-4 and TRBJ1-4, is ETGVTQSPTHLIKTRGQQVTLRCSSQSGHNTVSWYQQALGQGPQFIFQYYREEENGRGNFPPRFSGLQFPNYSSELNVNALELDDSALYLCASSTEESREKLFFGSGTQLSVL.

This chain connects TRBV20-1 to TRBJ1-1, with 7 bases identical to TRBD1. Germline CDR1 and CDR2: DFQATT and SNEGSKA (reference sequence). The CDR3 is 11 residues long. J gave up 6 bases and V 4 bases, and 2 bases lay outside the gene matches. The CDR3 nucleotides are TGCAGTGCTAAACAGGGGCCTGAAGCTTTCTTT. This encodes CSAKQGPEAFF.

This clone came up a few times. V usage is TRBV7-9 and J usage is TRBJ2-7, with D perhaps TRBD2 (6 bases). The CDR3 runs 14 residues. From germline, CDR1 is SEHNR and CDR2 FQNEAQ (reference sequence). Trimming cost V 5 bases and J 3 bases, with 14 bases left between them. As DNA, the CDR3 is TGTGCCAGCAGCCCATGGGTGGGGGGCTACGAGCAGTACTTC. Protein: CASSPWVGGYEQYF.

This chain joins TRBV7-6 and TRBJ1-1; no definite D call. Germline V gene sequence: CDR1 SGHVS, CDR2 FNYEAQ. The CDR3 loop spans 14 amino acids. V lost 2 bases and J 4 bases, leaving 11 bases between the germline ends. CDR3 DNA: TGTGCCAGCAGCTTAAGGGAGGTCGGCACTGAAGCTTTCTTT. Its protein product is CASSLREVGTEAFF.

The chain has TRBV7-2 and TRBJ1-6; D is unclear. V shed 1 base and J shed 9 bases, with 13 bases lying between them. Germline V gene sequence: CDR1 SGHTA, CDR2 FQGNSA. This CDR3 contains 15 residues. CDR3 in DNA: TGTGCCAGCAGCTTAGATCCAGCGGGAGCTTCACCCCTCCACTTT. Its protein product is CASSLDPAGASPLHF.

In its sample, this clone was seen once. This rearrangement joins TRBV20-1 to TRBJ2-2; no definite D call. Germline lookup yields CDR1 DFQATT and CDR2 SNEGSKA (reference sequence). The CDR3 spans 11 residues. Trimming took 2 bases from V and 6 from J, leaving 4 bases between them. The CDR3 bases are TGCAGTGCTAGACTTTCCGGGGAGCTGTTTTTT. This sequence encodes CSARLSGELFF.

In this sample, this clone turned up a few times. The chain joins TRBV2 to TRBJ1-1; D unresolved. There are 12 residues in the CDR3. In germline, CDR1 is SNHLY, CDR2 FYNNEI. Deletions cut 7 bases from V and 4 bases from J, with 10 bases between. The CDR3 loop is CASTVGGTEAFF. In DNA, the CDR3 is TGTGCCAGCACCGTGGGAGGCACTGAAGCTTTCTTT.

The rearrangement uses TRBV19 and TRBJ1-6; TRBD1 is a possible D gene (6 bases). Germline CDR1 and CDR2: LNHDA and SQIVND (reference sequence). The CDR3 covers 17 residues. Trimming removed 5 bases at V and 1 base at J, with 15 bases between. In DNA, the CDR3 is TGTGCCAGTAGTTTGACCCATAGGGGGTCCTATAATTCACCCCTCCACTTT. Protein: CASSLTHRGSYNSPLHF. Complete variable domain (other parts from reference TRBV19 and TRBJ1-6): DGGITQSPKYLFRKEGQNVTLSCEQNLNHDAMYWYRQDPGQGLRLIYYSQIVNDFQKGDIAEGYSVSREKKESFPLTVTSAQKNPTAFYLCASSLTHRGSYNSPLHFGNGTRLTVT.

The chain couples TRBV6-5 to TRBJ1-1, with no clear D. CDR3 length: 15 amino acids. Trimming took off 7 bases at V and 3 bases at J, with 18 bases between the two ends. Germline CDR1 reads MNHEY; CDR2 reads SVGAGI. The CDR3 coding sequence is TGTGCCAGCAACCCTACCCCCCGATCGGACACTGAAGCTTTCTTT. This codes for CASNPTPRSDTEAFF.

The chain uses TRBV2 and TRBJ1-5; D uncertain. V was pared by 3 bases and J by 6 bases, with 6 bases between. The CDR3 is made up of 12 amino acids. Looked up from germline, CDR1 is SNHLY and CDR2 is FYNNEI. CDR3 nucleotides: TGTGCCAGCAGTGAGGGGAGTCAGCCCCAGCATTTT. Protein product: CASSEGSQPQHF.

The V and J genes are TRBV3-1 (or the pseudogene TRBV3-2) and TRBJ2-4, with D uncertain. The germline V gene encodes CDR1 LGHDT and CDR2 YNNKEL (reference sequence). This CDR3 has 20 amino acids. V dropped 1 base and J dropped 0 bases, with 22 bases sitting between them. The CDR3 region is CASSQVLLKSSPKAKNIQYF. DNA for the CDR3: TGTGCCAGCAGCCAAGTACTCCTCAAAAGCTCCCCTAAAGCCAAAAACATTCAGTACTTC.

CDR3 amino acids: CASSLPLKSTGDYSYEQYF. DNA of the CDR3: TGTGCCAGCAGTTTACCCCTCAAATCGACAGGGGATTACTCCTACGAGCAGTACTTC. The rearrangement links TRBV28 to TRBJ2-7, with 8 bases aligning to TRBD1. The CDR3 is made up of 19 amino acids. Germline CDR1 MDHEN, CDR2 SYDVKM. With 2 bases clipped from V and 0 bases from J, the junction kept 15 bases outside the gene matches.

The V gene is TRBV6-5, the J gene TRBJ2-2, with 7 bases lining up with TRBD1. V was clipped by 8 bases and J by 4 bases; unmatched bases: 7. The length of the CDR3 is 14 residues. Germline V CDR1 and CDR2: MNHEY, SVGAGI. CDR3 loop: CASGMNRGTGELFF. CDR3 DNA: TGTGCCAGCGGTATGAACAGGGGCACCGGGGAGCTGTTTTTT.

The chain recombines TRBV21-1 with TRBJ2-1; TRBD2 is the table's D call and was not checked against the DNA. TRBV21-1 corresponds to a pseudogene. This CDR3 has 14 residues. The CDR3 sequence: CASSKATSSGEQFF. Here the CDR3 DNA reads TGTGCCAGCAGCAAGGCGACTAGCTCCGGTGAGCAGTTCTTC.

The rearrangement links TRBV27 to TRBJ2-1; 7 bases match TRBD1. The V gene's germline CDR1 is MNHEY and CDR2 SMNVEV (reference sequence). The CDR3 is made up of 11 amino acids. Unmatched junction bases numbered 4, after V lost 6 bases and J lost 11 bases. This CDR3 reads CASSWGQKQFF. The CDR3 DNA reads TGTGCCAGCAGCTGGGGACAGAAGCAGTTCTTC.

The chain is built from TRBV10-3 and TRBJ1-1; D gene ambiguous. The length of the CDR3 is 13 residues. V was trimmed by 10 bases and J by 6 bases, leaving 18 bases between them. Germline-derived CDR1 and CDR2 are ENHRY and SYGVKD. The CDR3 loop reads CATGGVLSAEAFF. CDR3 bases: TGTGCCACCGGCGGCGTTCTCTCGGCTGAAGCTTTCTTT.

This clone was observed a few times. The J gene is TRBJ2-5, the V gene TRBV3-1 (or the pseudogene TRBV3-2), with 14 bases fitting TRBD2. Germline CDR1 LGHDT, CDR2 YNNKEL (reference sequence). Trimming took 6 bases from V and 5 from J; bases not matched to a gene: 8. The CDR3 has 16 amino acids. CDR3 sequence (DNA): TGTGCCAGCAGACCCGGACTAGCGGGGGGAAAGGAGACCCAGTACTTC. It is translated as CASRPGLAGGKETQYF.

The chain's CDR3 is CASSLIGGQGDEQFF. The CDR3 region has the DNA TGTGCCAGCAGCTTAATAGGCGGGCAGGGGGACGAGCAGTTCTTC. V usage is TRBV7-3 and J usage is TRBJ2-1, with 7 bases that match TRBD1. Germline lookup yields CDR1 SGHTA and CDR2 FQGTGA. V was pared by 1 base and J by 10 bases, with 10 bases of the junction left unmatched. The CDR3 contains 15 residues.

The rearrangement links TRBV29-1 to TRBJ2-5; possible D gene TRBD2, 6 bases. There are 12 residues in the CDR3. V lost 7 bases to trimming and J lost 0 bases, with 9 bases between them. Germline V gene lookup returns CDR1 SQVTM and CDR2 ANQGSEA. The CDR3 sequence: CSAGDYQETQYF. The CDR3, as DNA: TGCAGCGCTGGGGACTACCAAGAGACCCAGTACTTC.

The chain is built from TRBV5-1 and TRBJ2-7, with 7 bases matching TRBD2. CDR3 length: 16 residues. Germline V gene data show CDR1 as SGHRS and CDR2 as YFSETQ. Germline trimming cut 0 bases from V and 8 bases from J; bases unmatched to any gene: 14. CDR3 bases: TGCGCCAGCAGCTTGGCCGGCGGGAGACCCCCTCGGAAGCAGTACTTC. Protein sequence: CASSLAGGRPPRKQYF.

The chain is built from TRBV11-3 and TRBJ2-7, with a tentative D call TRBD2 (7 bases). This CDR3 has 14 residues. V was pared by 5 bases and J by 7 bases, with 18 bases between. Germline CDR1 SGHNT, CDR2 YENEEA. The CDR3 loop is CASSLRDYQGEQYF. CDR3 in DNA: TGTGCCAGCAGCCTTCGGGACTACCAGGGGGAGCAGTACTTC.